Shown below are 6 T cell receptor beta chains from a single sample sequenced in a study of cytomegalovirus exposure and HLA in healthy donors. TCRdb keeps only in-frame clones here, not all; method: immunoSEQ multiplex PCR. The sample records approximately 280,000 clones, 70% to 90% being singletons. Sequenced sample: PBMCs. The receptors shown here come from a woman under 30 in good health and CMV-seronegative.

The rearrangement uses TRBV12-5 and TRBJ2-7; D is perhaps TRBD1 (6 bases). Trimming stripped 0 bases from V and 7 bases from J, with 22 bases between. CDR3 length equals 17 residues. Germline V CDR1 and CDR2: LGHNT, FRNRAP. The CDR3 sequence: CASGLVIFRDTAREQYF. CDR3 nucleotides: TGTGCTAGTGGTTTGGTGATCTTTAGGGACACGGCTAGGGAGCAGTACTTC. Full variable domain (rest looked up from reference TRBV12-5 and TRBJ2-7): DARVTQTPRHKVTEMGQEVTMRCQPILGHNTVFWYRQTMMQGLELLAYFRNRAPLDDSGMPKDRFSAEMPDATLATLKIQPSEPRDSAVYFCASGLVIFRDTAREQYFGPGTRLTVT.

This clone has just one count. This chain links TRBV6-5 with TRBJ2-7; TRBD2 matches at 8 bases. The CDR3 covers 14 residues. CDR1 and CDR2 from the germline V gene are MNHEY and SVGAGI. Unmatched junction bases numbered 2, after V lost 2 bases and J lost 2 bases. The chain's CDR3 is CASSYEGLAYEQYF. The CDR3 DNA is TGTGCCAGCAGTTACGAGGGACTAGCCTACGAGCAGTACTTC.

CDR3 sequence (DNA): TGTGCCTGGGGACGCGGGATGAACACTGAAGCTTTCTTT. It translates to CAWGRGMNTEAFF. The V and J genes are TRBV30 and TRBJ1-1; D not resolved. The V and J ends lost 5 bases and 0 bases respectively, with 10 bases between them. Looked up from germline, CDR1 is GTSNPN and CDR2 is SVGIG (reference sequence). This CDR3 has 13 residues.

This chain joins TRBV2 and TRBJ2-3, with D maybe TRBD2 (6 bases). V lost 4 bases and J 0 bases, leaving 11 bases between the germline ends. Germline V gene data show CDR1 as SNHLY and CDR2 as FYNNEI. CDR3 length equals 15 residues. CDR3 nucleotides: TGTGCCAGCAGTGCTGAACTAGCCAGCACAGATACGCAGTATTTT. Amino acid sequence: CASSAELASTDTQYF.

This chain uses TRBV4-2 with TRBJ1-2; 8 nucleotides agree with TRBD1. Germline lookup yields CDR1 LGHNA and CDR2 YNFKEQ. The CDR3 is made up of 15 amino acids. V shed 5 bases and J 7 bases; nucleotides not matched to a gene: 12. This chain's CDR3 is CASSSRTGTYFGYTF. DNA of the CDR3: TGTGCCAGCAGCAGCCGGACAGGGACGTACTTTGGCTACACCTTC.

V is TRBV27 and J is TRBJ1-2; TRBD1 aligns across 7 bases. The V gene end was trimmed by 6 bases and the J gene end by 4 bases; junction bases not matched to a gene: 11. The CDR3 is 15 amino acids. From germline, CDR1 is MNHEY and CDR2 SMNVEV (reference sequence). CDR3 sequence: CASRPSDRAGYGYTF. The CDR3 nucleotides are TGTGCCAGCAGACCCTCAGACAGGGCTGGCTATGGCTACACCTTC.